A selection of T cell receptor beta chains follows, all from one sample in a study of T-cell reconstitution after alpha-beta-depleted transplantation in children. One entry per CDR3 protein, called by TCRdb with MiXCR from the PCR reads. The sample shows approximately 300,000 distinct CDR3 sequences, about 9.5% of them seen only once. Sequencing used PBMCs, obtained before TCRalphabeta/CD19-depleted stem cell transplant. These receptor sequences come from a boy younger than two with acute myeloid leukemia, due to receive a stem cell transplant. Both conserved end residues are trimmed from each CDR3. Fields, in order: CDR3 length, V gene, J gene, CDR3 protein.

15	TRBV6-1	TRBJ2-6	AIRPGTGRSGANVLT
13	TRBV20-1	TRBJ1-5	SANRQAGGNQPQH
12	TRBV28	TRBJ1-3	ASSRMGGGNTIY
13	TRBV6-1	TRBJ1-2	ASSGNWGFNYGYT
10	TRBV11-3	TRBJ2-7	ASSGQSYEQY
11	TRBV28	TRBJ2-5	ASSNGDRETQY
13	TRBV20-1	TRBJ2-3	SARDKRGGVDTQY
16	TRBV29-1	TRBJ1-2	SVEKLRGPKSSGYGYT
13	TRBV6-2/TRBV6-3	TRBJ2-1	ASSYVLAGVYEQF
12	TRBV18	TRBJ2-7	ASSQFRGAQEQY
12	TRBV20-1	TRBJ2-1	SDRPGQGYNEQF
13	TRBV5-1	TRBJ1-1	ASSLGGQLNTEAF
12	TRBV10-3	TRBJ2-1	AIARVADYNEQF
14	TRBV6-5	TRBJ2-2	ASSYGSFLNTGELF
11	TRBV6-2/TRBV6-3	TRBJ2-7	ASSWTSGYEQY
14	TRBV9	TRBJ2-1	ASSVGSGKLYNEQF
11	TRBV7-2	TRBJ2-1	ASSLNSDNEQF
11	TRBV29-1	TRBJ2-3	SVPGAGTDTQY
11	TRBV7-9	TRBJ2-7	ASSTQIEVEQY
12	TRBV6-5	TRBJ2-1	ASSLQQAYNEQF
14	TRBV28	TRBJ2-7	ASSLFGTGGYYEQY
12	TRBV7-8	TRBJ1-2	ASSLSGTGNGYT
12	TRBV6-1	TRBJ2-2	ASRGTSGGGELF
11	TRBV20-1	TRBJ2-1	SAPGPSYNEQF
14	TRBV11-1	TRBJ2-2	ASSSQSALGTGELF
15	TRBV4-3	TRBJ2-6	ASSQYNRGNGANVLT
12	TRBV10-3	TRBJ1-1	AISEEGPGTEAF
15	TRBV3-1	TRBJ1-2	ASSPRGQRTGLYGYT
11	TRBV10-3	TRBJ2-7	AIKDGGPYEQY
14	TRBV5-1	TRBJ2-4	ASSQLSGLGENIQY
10	TRBV9	TRBJ2-1	ASSVGANEQF
14	TRBV28	TRBJ2-1	ASSYEGLFARNEQF
17	TRBV28	TRBJ1-3	ASSFPFLEGPTSGNTIY
14	TRBV6-5	TRBJ2-1	ASSYGGTGADNEQF
11	TRBV12-3/TRBV12-4	TRBJ2-1	ASSPSPTNEQF
12	TRBV12-5	TRBJ2-2	ASGSQGNTGELF
12	TRBV12-3/TRBV12-4	TRBJ2-5	ASSFGQSQETQY
12	TRBV4-3	TRBJ1-3	ASSQDPGVATIY
15	TRBV4-3	TRBJ1-2	ASSQDGRGPLAMDYT
17	TRBV18	TRBJ2-1	ASSRLTLLKVGPYNEQF
14	TRBV12-3/TRBV12-4	TRBJ2-3	ASSLGLAGGPDTQY
11	TRBV2	TRBJ2-4	ATSLEGKNIQY
9	TRBV23-1	TRBJ2-3	ASSQGTGNV
14	TRBV7-8	TRBJ2-2	ASSFPATGATGELF
13	TRBV27	TRBJ2-7	ASSFFGTSHYEQY
11	TRBV3-1	TRBJ2-2	ASSLTPTGELF
9	TRBV6-6	TRBJ2-7	ASSYAARQY
13	TRBV12-3/TRBV12-4	TRBJ2-2	ASSLAGGLPGELF
14	TRBV6-1	TRBJ2-7	ASSEASGIPSYEQY
13	TRBV27	TRBJ2-7	ASSLWGQVTYEQY
11	TRBV7-2	TRBJ2-2	ASSLVWQGELF
15	TRBV13	TRBJ2-7	ASSLLGPFLSDYEQY
11	TRBV20-1	TRBJ1-1	SANDRGATEAF
13	TRBV3-1	TRBJ2-1	ASSLLAGGNNEQF
11	TRBV13	TRBJ2-7	ASSTFSGGEQY
11	TRBV3-1	TRBJ2-4	ASSQPGWDIQY
13	TRBV6-5	TRBJ1-1	ASSPRGRRDTEAF
12	TRBV29-1	TRBJ2-1	SVDRGPPSNEQF